This TCR beta chain stems from a study of early T cells in non-severe SARS-CoV-2 infection. Whole-study context: Whole-blood bulk RNA, unsorted, was sequenced, and chains were unpaired.

Unique molecular identifiers were attached to individual cDNA molecules. Via MiXCR, TCRdb re-called the 5' RACE reads, giving one row per CDR3 protein. The profile shows 90,000 to 120,000 distinct CDR3 sequences, around 10% of them singletons. This clonotype has just one count. CDR1 is MNHNY and CDR2 is SVGAGI in the germline V gene (reference sequence). This CDR3 has 18 amino acids. V shed 2 bases and J 0 bases; nucleotides not matched to a gene: 7. The receptor was isolated from an adult who was a healthcare worker with PCR-confirmed SARS-CoV-2 infection or an uninfected control (not recorded which). The chain carries TRBV6-6 and TRBJ1-4, with TRBD1 matching 9 bases. The sequenced sample was whole blood. CDR3 region: CASSYPGTGSTTNEKLFF. CDR3 DNA: TGTGCCAGCAGTTACCCCGGGACAGGGTCTACAACTAATGAAAAACTGTTTTTT.